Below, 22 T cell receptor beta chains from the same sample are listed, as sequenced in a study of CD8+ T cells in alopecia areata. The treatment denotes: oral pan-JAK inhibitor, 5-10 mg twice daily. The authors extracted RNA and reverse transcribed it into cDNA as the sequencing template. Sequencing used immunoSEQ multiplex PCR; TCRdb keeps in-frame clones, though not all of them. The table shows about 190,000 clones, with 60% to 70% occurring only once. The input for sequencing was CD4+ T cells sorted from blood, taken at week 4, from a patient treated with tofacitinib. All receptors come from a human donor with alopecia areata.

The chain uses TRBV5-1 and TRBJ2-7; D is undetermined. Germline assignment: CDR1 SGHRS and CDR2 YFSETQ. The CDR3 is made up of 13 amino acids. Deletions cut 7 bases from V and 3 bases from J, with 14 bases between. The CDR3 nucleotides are TGCGCCAGCGCGACAACAGTCGGCTACGAGCAGTACTTC. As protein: CASATTVGYEQYF.

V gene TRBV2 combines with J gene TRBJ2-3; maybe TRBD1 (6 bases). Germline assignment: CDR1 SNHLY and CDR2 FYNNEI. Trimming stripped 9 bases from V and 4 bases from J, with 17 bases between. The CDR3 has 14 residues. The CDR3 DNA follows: TGTGCCAGTGATTTCACAGGGAGAGCAGATACGCAGTATTTT. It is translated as CASDFTGRADTQYF.

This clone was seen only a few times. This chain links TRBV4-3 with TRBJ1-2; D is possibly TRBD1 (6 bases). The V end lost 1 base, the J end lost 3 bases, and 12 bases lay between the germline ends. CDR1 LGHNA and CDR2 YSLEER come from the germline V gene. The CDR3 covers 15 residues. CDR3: CASSQGGGRYYGYTF. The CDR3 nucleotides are TGCGCCAGCAGCCAAGGGGGGGGCCGGTACTATGGCTACACCTTC.

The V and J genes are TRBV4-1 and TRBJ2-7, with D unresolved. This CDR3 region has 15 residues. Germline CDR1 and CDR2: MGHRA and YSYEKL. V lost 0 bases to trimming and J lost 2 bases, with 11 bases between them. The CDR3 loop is CASSQDSGLTYEQYF. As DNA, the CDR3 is TGCGCCAGCAGCCAAGATAGTGGCCTGACCTACGAGCAGTACTTC.

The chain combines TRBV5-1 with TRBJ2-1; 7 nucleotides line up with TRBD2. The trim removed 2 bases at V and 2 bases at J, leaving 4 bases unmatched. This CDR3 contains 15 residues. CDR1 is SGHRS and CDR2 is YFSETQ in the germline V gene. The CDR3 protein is CASSFSGGTYNEQFF. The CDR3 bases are TGCGCCAGCAGCTTTTCGGGAGGAACCTACAATGAGCAGTTCTTC.

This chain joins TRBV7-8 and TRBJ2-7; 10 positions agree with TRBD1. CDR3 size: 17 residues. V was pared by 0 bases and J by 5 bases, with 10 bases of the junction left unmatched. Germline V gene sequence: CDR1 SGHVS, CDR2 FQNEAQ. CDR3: CASSLALFPGQGNEQYF. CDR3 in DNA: TGTGCCAGCAGCTTAGCGCTATTCCCGGGACAGGGGAACGAGCAGTACTTC. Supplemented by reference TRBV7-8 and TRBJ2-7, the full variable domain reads GAGVSQSPRYKVAKRGQDVALRCDPISGHVSLFWYQQALGQGPEFLTYFQNEAQLDKSGLPSDRFFAERPEGSVSTLKIQRTQQEDSAVYLCASSLALFPGQGNEQYFGPGTRLTVT.

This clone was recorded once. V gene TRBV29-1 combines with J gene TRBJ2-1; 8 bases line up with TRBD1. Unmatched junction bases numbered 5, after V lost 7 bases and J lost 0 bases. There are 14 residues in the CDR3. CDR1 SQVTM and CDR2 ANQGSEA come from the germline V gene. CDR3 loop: CSAGGQGSYNEQFF. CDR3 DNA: TGCAGCGCTGGAGGACAGGGCTCCTACAATGAGCAGTTCTTC.

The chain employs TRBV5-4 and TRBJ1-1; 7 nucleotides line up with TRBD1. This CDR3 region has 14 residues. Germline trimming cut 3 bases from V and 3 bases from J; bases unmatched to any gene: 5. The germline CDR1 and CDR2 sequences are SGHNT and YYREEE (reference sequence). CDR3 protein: CASSSGQVDTEAFF. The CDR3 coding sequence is TGTGCCAGCAGCTCCGGACAGGTTGACACTGAAGCTTTCTTT.

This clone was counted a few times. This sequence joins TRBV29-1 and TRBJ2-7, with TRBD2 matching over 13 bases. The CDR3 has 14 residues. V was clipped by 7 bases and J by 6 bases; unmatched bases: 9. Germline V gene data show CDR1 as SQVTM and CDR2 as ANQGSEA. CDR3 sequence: CSAGLAGVQGEQYF. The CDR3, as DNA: TGCAGCGCAGGACTAGCGGGGGTCCAGGGCGAGCAGTACTTC.

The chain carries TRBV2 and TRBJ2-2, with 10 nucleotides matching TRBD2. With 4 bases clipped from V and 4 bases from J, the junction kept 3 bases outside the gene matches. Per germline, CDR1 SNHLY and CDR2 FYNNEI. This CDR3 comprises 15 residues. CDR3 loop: CASSGTSGVTGELFF. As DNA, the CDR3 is TGTGCCAGCAGTGGAACTAGCGGGGTCACCGGGGAGCTGTTTTTT.

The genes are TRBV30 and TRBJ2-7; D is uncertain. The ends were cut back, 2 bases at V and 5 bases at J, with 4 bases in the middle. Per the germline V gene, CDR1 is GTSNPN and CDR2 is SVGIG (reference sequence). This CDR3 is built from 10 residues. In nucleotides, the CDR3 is TGTGCCTGGAGTAGGCACGAGCAGTACTTC. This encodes CAWSRHEQYF.

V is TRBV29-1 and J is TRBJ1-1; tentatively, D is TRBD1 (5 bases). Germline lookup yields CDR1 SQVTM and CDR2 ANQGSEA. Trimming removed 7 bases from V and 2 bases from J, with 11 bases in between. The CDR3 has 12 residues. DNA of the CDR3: TGCAGCGGTCAGACAGTTAACACTGAAGCTTTCTTT. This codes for CSGQTVNTEAFF.

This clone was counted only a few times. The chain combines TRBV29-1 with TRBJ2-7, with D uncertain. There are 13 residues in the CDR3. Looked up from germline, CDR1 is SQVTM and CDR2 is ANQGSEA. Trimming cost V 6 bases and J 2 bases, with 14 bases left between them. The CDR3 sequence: CSVTRSDTYEQYF. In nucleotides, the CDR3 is TGCAGCGTCACCAGATCCGACACCTACGAGCAGTACTTC.

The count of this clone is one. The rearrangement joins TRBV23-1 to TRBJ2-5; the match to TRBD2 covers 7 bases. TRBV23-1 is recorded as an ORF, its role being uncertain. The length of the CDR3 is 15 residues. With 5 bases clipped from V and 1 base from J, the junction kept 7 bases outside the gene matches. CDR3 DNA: TGCGCCAGCAGTTGGTCTAGCGGACCCCAAGAGACCCAGTACTTC. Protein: CASSWSSGPQETQYF.

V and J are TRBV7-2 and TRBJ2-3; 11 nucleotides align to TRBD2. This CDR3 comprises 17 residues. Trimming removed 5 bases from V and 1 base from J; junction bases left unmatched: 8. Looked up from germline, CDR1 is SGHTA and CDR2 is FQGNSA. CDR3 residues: CASSPTTSGIRTDTQYF. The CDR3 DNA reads TGTGCCAGCAGCCCAACGACTAGCGGGATACGCACAGATACGCAGTATTTT.

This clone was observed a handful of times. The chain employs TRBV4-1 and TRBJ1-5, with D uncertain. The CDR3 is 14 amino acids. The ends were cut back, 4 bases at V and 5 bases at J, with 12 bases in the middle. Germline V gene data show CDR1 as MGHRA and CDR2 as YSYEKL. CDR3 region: CASSPWLPDQPQHF. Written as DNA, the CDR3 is TGCGCCAGCAGCCCCTGGCTCCCTGATCAGCCCCAGCATTTT.

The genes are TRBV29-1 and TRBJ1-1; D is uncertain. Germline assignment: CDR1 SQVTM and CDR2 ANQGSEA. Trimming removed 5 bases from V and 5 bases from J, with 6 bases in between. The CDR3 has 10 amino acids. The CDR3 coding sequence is TGCAGCGTTCGGAAAACTGAAGCTTTCTTT. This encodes CSVRKTEAFF. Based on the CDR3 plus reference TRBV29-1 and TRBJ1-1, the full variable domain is SAVISQKPSRDICQRGTSLTIQCQVDSQVTMMFWYRQQPGQSLTLIATANQGSEATYESGFVIDKFPISRPNLTFSTLTVSNMSPEDSSIYLCSVRKTEAFFGQGTRLTVV.

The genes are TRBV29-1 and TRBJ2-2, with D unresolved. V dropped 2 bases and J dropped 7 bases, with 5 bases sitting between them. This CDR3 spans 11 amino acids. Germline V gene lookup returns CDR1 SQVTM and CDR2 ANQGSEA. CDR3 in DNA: TGCAGCGTTGAAACGTTCGGGGAGCTGTTTTTT. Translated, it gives CSVETFGELFF.

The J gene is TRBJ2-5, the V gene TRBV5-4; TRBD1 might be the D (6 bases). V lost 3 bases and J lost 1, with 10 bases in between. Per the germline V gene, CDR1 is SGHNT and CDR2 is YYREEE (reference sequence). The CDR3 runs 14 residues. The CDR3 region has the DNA TGTGCCAGCAGCTCCCAGGGGATCCAAGAGACCCAGTACTTC. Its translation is CASSSQGIQETQYF.

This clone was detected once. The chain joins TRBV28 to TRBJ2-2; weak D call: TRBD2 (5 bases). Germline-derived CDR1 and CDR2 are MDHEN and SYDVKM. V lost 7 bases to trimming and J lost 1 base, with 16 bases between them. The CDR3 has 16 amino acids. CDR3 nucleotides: TGTGCCAGCACCCGAAGGGCTAGCAGGAACACCGGGGAGCTGTTTTTT. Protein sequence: CASTRRASRNTGELFF.

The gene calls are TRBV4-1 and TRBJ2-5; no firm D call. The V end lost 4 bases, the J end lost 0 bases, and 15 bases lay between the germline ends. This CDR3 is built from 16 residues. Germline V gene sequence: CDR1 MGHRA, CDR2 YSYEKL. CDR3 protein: CASSPSGRLDQETQYF. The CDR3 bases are TGCGCCAGCAGCCCGAGTGGGCGGTTGGACCAAGAGACCCAGTACTTC.

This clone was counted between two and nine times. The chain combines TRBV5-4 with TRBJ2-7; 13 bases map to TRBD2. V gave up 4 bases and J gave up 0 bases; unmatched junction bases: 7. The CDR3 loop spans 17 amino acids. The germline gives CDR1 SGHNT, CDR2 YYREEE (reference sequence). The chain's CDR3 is CASSPGTSGVSSYEQYF. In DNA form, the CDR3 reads TGTGCCAGCAGCCCCGGGACTAGCGGGGTGAGCTCCTACGAGCAGTACTTC.